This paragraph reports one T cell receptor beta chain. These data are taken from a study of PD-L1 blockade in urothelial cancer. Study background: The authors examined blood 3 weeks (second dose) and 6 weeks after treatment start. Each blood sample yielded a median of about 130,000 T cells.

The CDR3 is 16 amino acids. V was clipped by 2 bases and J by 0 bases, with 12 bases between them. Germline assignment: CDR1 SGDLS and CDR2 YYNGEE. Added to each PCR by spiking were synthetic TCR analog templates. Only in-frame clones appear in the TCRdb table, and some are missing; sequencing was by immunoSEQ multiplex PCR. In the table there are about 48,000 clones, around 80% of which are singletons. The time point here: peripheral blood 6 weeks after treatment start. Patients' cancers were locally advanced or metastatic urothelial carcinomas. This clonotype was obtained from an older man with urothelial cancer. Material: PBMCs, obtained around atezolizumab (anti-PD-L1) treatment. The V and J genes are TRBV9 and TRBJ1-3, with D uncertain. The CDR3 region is CASSVAAPSSGNTIYF. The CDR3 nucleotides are TGTGCCAGCAGCGTTGCCGCGCCTAGCTCTGGAAACACCATATATTTT.